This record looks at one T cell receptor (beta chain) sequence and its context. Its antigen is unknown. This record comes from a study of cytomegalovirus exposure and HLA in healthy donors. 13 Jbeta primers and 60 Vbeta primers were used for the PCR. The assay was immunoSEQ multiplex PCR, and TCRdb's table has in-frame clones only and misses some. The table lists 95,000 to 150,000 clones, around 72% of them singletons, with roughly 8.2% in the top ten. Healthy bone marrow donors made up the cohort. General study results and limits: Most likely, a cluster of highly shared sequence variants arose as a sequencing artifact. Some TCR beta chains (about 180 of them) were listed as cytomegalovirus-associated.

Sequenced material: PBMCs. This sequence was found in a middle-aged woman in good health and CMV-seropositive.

The CDR3 sequence: CASRRTGVNQPQHF. CDR3 sequence (DNA): TGTGCCAGCAGGAGGACAGGGGTCAATCAGCCCCAGCATTTT. The chain joins TRBV6-5 to TRBJ1-5; 9 bases are shared with TRBD1. This CDR3 is built from 14 residues. Germline CDR1 MNHEY, CDR2 SVGAGI. The ends lost 6 bases at V and 3 bases at J; junction bases unmatched: 3.